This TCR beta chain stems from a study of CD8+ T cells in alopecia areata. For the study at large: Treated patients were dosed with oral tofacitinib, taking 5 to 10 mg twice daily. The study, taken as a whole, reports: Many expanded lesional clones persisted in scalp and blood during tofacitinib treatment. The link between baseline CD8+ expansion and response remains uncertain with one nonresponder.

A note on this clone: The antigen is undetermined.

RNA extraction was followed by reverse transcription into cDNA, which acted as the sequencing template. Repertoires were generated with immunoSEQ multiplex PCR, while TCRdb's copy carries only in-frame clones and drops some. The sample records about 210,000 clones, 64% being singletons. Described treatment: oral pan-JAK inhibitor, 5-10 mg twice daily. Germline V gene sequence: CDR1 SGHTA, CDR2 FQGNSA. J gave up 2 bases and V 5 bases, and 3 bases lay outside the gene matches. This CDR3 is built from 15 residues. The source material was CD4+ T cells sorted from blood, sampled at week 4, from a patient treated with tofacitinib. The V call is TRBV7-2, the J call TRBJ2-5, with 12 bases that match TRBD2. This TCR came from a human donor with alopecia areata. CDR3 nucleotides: TGTGCCAGCAGCCGGACTAGCGGGGCACAAGAGACCCAGTACTTC. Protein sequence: CASSRTSGAQETQYF.